What follows are 20 T cell receptor beta chains derived from one specimen sequenced in a study of OX40 agonist ivuxolimab in advanced cancers. This table comes from immunoSEQ multiplex PCR, and its TCRdb copy is limited to in-frame clones, with some not included. The data contain about 64,000 clones, roughly 82% of them singletons. The material sequenced was CD4+ or CD8+ T cells sorted from blood, taken in a trial of the OX40 agonist ivuxolimab. The source of these receptors is an adult with an advanced solid tumor such as melanoma, head and neck, liver or kidney cancer.

This chain uses TRBV4-3 with TRBJ2-1, with D hard to call. The germline V gene encodes CDR1 LGHNA and CDR2 YSLEER. V lost 0 bases and J 5 bases, leaving 14 bases between the germline ends. The CDR3 runs to 16 residues. CDR3 loop: CASSQDLVTLNNEQFF. CDR3 in DNA: TGCGCCAGCAGCCAAGATCTGGTGACACTAAACAATGAGCAGTTCTTC.

This clone was seen a single time. V usage is TRBV4-1 and J usage is TRBJ2-2, with D perhaps assigned TRBD1 or TRBD2 (5 bases each). The length of the CDR3 is 15 residues. V was cut by 4 bases and J by 5 bases, with 14 bases left in between. Per germline, CDR1 MGHRA and CDR2 YSYEKL. In nucleotides, the CDR3 is TGCGCCAGCAGCCGGGGACGGGCCGGAACCGGGGAGCTGTTTTTT. This codes for CASSRGRAGTGELFF.

The rearrangement uses TRBV5-4 and TRBJ2-7; D is perhaps TRBD1 or TRBD2 (6 bases each). Germline V lookup: CDR1 SGHNT, CDR2 YYREEE (reference sequence). This CDR3 region has 16 residues. The ends were cut back, 5 bases at V and 5 bases at J, with 23 bases in the middle. CDR3 amino acids: CASRGGEGGTRNEQYF. CDR3 nucleotide sequence: TGTGCCAGCAGAGGGGGTGAGGGGGGAACTCGGAACGAGCAGTACTTC.

The V and J genes are TRBV5-1 and TRBJ1-2; no reliable D call. The CDR3 runs 14 residues. Trimming stripped 5 bases from V and 1 base from J, with 12 bases between. From germline, CDR1 is SGHRS and CDR2 YFSETQ. The chain's CDR3 is CASRDGEYNYGYTF. Written as DNA, the CDR3 is TGCGCCAGCAGGGACGGAGAATATAACTATGGCTACACCTTC.

The chain joins TRBV27 to TRBJ2-7; TRBD2 matches at 10 bases. The CDR3 runs to 17 residues. The J segment lost 4 bases and the V segment lost 2 bases, leaving 11 bases of the junction unmatched. The germline gives CDR1 MNHEY, CDR2 SMNVEV (reference sequence). The CDR3 DNA reads TGTGCCAGCAGTTTAGTAGCGGGGGGAATAAATTTATACGAGCAGTACTTC. It specifies CASSLVAGGINLYEQYF.

CDR3 amino acids: CASSLEGGTEAFF. As DNA, the CDR3 is TGCGCCAGCAGCCTTGAGGGGGGCACTGAAGCTTTCTTT. This chain links TRBV4-3 with TRBJ1-1; D may be TRBD1 (6 bases). V gave up 4 bases and J gave up 4 bases, with 10 bases separating them. Germline assignment: CDR1 LGHNA and CDR2 YSLEER. The CDR3 covers 13 residues.

This clone was counted a single time. The chain employs TRBV18 and TRBJ1-1, with 9 bases that match TRBD1. This CDR3 is built from 13 residues. Germline V gene sequence: CDR1 KGHSH, CDR2 LQKENI. V shed 6 bases, J shed 5 bases, and the junction held 4 bases outside the gene matches. CDR3 DNA sequence: TGTGCCAGCTCTACGACAGGGGGGACTGAAGCTTTCTTT. Translation gives CASSTTGGTEAFF.

This clone was picked up a small number of times. J is TRBJ2-3 and V is TRBV7-2; perhaps TRBD2 as D (6 bases). V dropped 4 bases and J dropped 4 bases, with 15 bases sitting between them. The CDR3 has 15 residues. The germline V gene encodes CDR1 SGHTA and CDR2 FQGNSA. Written as DNA, the CDR3 is TGTGCCAGCAGCTCCCAGGGACTTCGCCCAGATACGCAGTATTTT. It specifies CASSSQGLRPDTQYF.

This chain links TRBV6-6 with TRBJ1-5; maybe TRBD1 (6 bases). CDR3 length: 13 amino acids. Germline values: CDR1 MNHNY, CDR2 SVGAGI (reference sequence). The V end was cut by 7 bases, the J end by 7 bases, with 14 bases between. The CDR3 loop reads CASTVGGGQPQHF. The CDR3 coding sequence is TGTGCCAGCACTGTAGGGGGGGGACAGCCCCAGCATTTT.

The genes are TRBV6-1 and TRBJ2-7; a weak D match, TRBD1 (6 bases). V was shortened by 5 bases and J by 2 bases, with 16 bases between the two germline ends. Looked up from germline, CDR1 is MNHNS and CDR2 is SASEGT. CDR3 length: 15 residues. The CDR3 DNA sequence: TGTGCCAGCAGTTTCCGGGACATACCTACCTACGAGCAGTACTTC. As protein: CASSFRDIPTYEQYF.

The sample holds one count of this clone. DNA for the CDR3: TGCAGCGTTAAGGGAACCGGGACTAGCGGGAGTTCTACCTACAATGAGCAGTTCTTC. This translates into CSVKGTGTSGSSTYNEQFF. V usage is TRBV29-1 and J usage is TRBJ2-1, with 14 positions matching TRBD2. The CDR3 extends over 19 amino acids. V dropped 5 bases and J dropped 2; count of bases not matched to a gene: 14. Germline CDR1 and CDR2: SQVTM and ANQGSEA.

This clone was counted once. The chain is built from TRBV4-3 and TRBJ2-1, with TRBD1 matching 11 bases. The V gene's germline CDR1 is LGHNA and CDR2 YSLEER. Unmatched junction bases numbered 9, after V lost 4 bases and J lost 7 bases. The CDR3 sequence is 16 residues long. CDR3 sequence: CASSLSLGQGVNEQFF. DNA for the CDR3: TGCGCCAGCAGCCTGAGTCTGGGACAGGGGGTTAATGAGCAGTTCTTC.

The CDR3 loop is CAISGGPYGYTF. For the CDR3, the DNA is TGTGCCATCAGTGGGGGTCCCTATGGCTACACCTTC. This rearrangement joins TRBV10-3 to TRBJ1-2; D unresolved. With 4 bases removed from V and 4 bases from J, the gap between germline ends came to 7 bases. The CDR3 is 12 residues long. Germline V gene data show CDR1 as ENHRY and CDR2 as SYGVKD.

The J gene is TRBJ1-5, the V gene TRBV2; D ambiguous. Trimming took off 5 bases at V and 4 bases at J, with 6 bases between the two ends. CDR3 size: 12 residues. CDR1 and CDR2 from the germline V gene are SNHLY and FYNNEI. For the CDR3, the DNA is TGTGCCAGCAGTCTACAAAATCAGCCCCAGCATTTT. It encodes CASSLQNQPQHF.

The rearrangement links TRBV5-1 to TRBJ2-7; D possibly matches TRBD1 or TRBD2 (5 bases each). The CDR3 is 14 amino acids. V was cut by 9 bases and J by 0 bases, with 16 bases left in between. Germline V gene data show CDR1 as SGHRS and CDR2 as YFSETQ. CDR3 residues: CATREGTFSYEQYF. The CDR3, as DNA: TGCGCCACCAGGGAAGGGACGTTCTCCTACGAGCAGTACTTC.

This chain links TRBV19 with TRBJ2-2, with a weak D call TRBD1 (5 bases). Trimming took 5 bases from V and 5 from J, leaving 12 bases between them. CDR3 length equals 14 residues. Per the germline V gene, CDR1 is LNHDA and CDR2 is SQIVND (reference sequence). Here the CDR3 DNA reads TGTGCCAGTAGTGTCCCCAGGGCAACCGGGGAGCTGTTTTTT. Protein: CASSVPRATGELFF.

As concerns this clone: Other DNA sequences in this sample translate to the same CDR3. The chain has TRBV7-2 and TRBJ1-1; perhaps TRBD1 as D (6 bases). Trimming removed 5 bases from V and 0 bases from J, with 10 bases in between. Germline-derived CDR1 and CDR2 are SGHTA and FQGNSA. CDR3 length equals 14 residues. The CDR3 nucleotides read TGTGCCAGCAGCCCCGACAGGATGAACACTGAAGCTTTCTTT. Its translation is CASSPDRMNTEAFF.

The table lists this clone with a count of one. J is TRBJ2-1 and V is TRBV18; 11 nucleotides align to TRBD2. V trimming: 6 bases; J trimming: 4 bases; junction bases outside the gene matches: 11. The CDR3 sequence is 17 residues long. Germline values: CDR1 KGHSH, CDR2 LQKENI. The chain's CDR3 is CASSPNSGGAGYNEQFF. In DNA, the CDR3 is TGTGCCAGCTCTCCCAATAGCGGGGGGGCAGGATACAATGAGCAGTTCTTC.

J is TRBJ2-5 and V is TRBV7-6; 7 positions match TRBD2. CDR1 and CDR2 from the germline V gene are SGHVS and FNYEAQ. The CDR3 runs 13 residues. V shed 3 bases, J shed 3 bases, and the junction held 1 base outside the gene matches. CDR3 DNA: TGTGCCAGCAGCTTCGGGGGGAAAGAGACCCAGTACTTC. Translating it yields CASSFGGKETQYF.

The chain joins TRBV6-1 to TRBJ2-5; D is tentatively TRBD1 or TRBD2 (6 bases each). Per germline, CDR1 MNHNS and CDR2 SASEGT. The CDR3 is 13 residues long. V lost 6 bases, J lost 4 bases, and 12 bases lay in between. CDR3 nucleotide sequence: TGTGCCAGCAGGCGGGACACCAGAGAGACCCAGTACTTC. It translates to CASRRDTRETQYF.